A single sample gave rise to the 2 T cell receptor beta chains below, sequenced in a study of blood T cell repertoires in COVID-19. The data were produced by immunoSEQ multiplex PCR, yet TCRdb's version contains in-frame clones alone and is incomplete. The table shows roughly 380,000 clones, with roughly 90% occurring only once. The sequencing sample was made of peripheral blood. Receptors originate from a woman aged 55-75 years with COVID-19, enrolled during active disease.

V and J are TRBV7-6 and TRBJ1-1; the D gene is possibly TRBD1 (5 bases). Germline V gene sequence: CDR1 SGHVS, CDR2 FNYEAQ. The CDR3 extends over 15 amino acids. Deletions cut 4 bases from V and 2 bases from J, with 14 bases between. CDR3 DNA: TGTGCCAGCAGCTCATATTCCCAGGGAAACACTGAAGCTTTCTTT. It is translated as CASSSYSQGNTEAFF.

The CDR3 bases are TGCGCCAGCAGCAAGACTAGCGGGGCCACAGATACGCAGTATTTT. It specifies CASSKTSGATDTQYF. The rearrangement links TRBV5-1 to TRBJ2-3; 11 bases are a match to TRBD2. Germline values: CDR1 SGHRS, CDR2 YFSETQ. The CDR3 extends over 15 amino acids. With 4 bases clipped from V and 2 bases from J, the junction kept 3 bases outside the gene matches.